The entry below describes one T cell receptor (beta chain). Its antigen is not identified. The sample comes from a study of OX40 agonist ivuxolimab in advanced cancers. Looking at the study overall: The drug used for patients, ivuxolimab, was an agonistic anti-OX40 (CD134) antibody. Subjects had a mean age of about 60 years, with a range of roughly 23 to 79; just over 80% were male. Findings and limits, study-wide: Relative to CD4+ cells, CD8+ T cells on average had more expanded clones.

Sampling times: baseline, cycle 4 day 1, cycle 7 day 1. The CDR3 extends over 14 amino acids. The V gene lost 6 bases and the J gene lost 6 bases, with 18 bases spanning the gap. Per germline, CDR1 MNHEY and CDR2 SVGAGI. Clones were sequenced by immunoSEQ multiplex PCR, and TCRdb holds only the in-frame ones, with some missing. The data contain 20,000 to 30,000 clones, more than 75% of them singletons. V usage is TRBV6-5 and J usage is TRBJ2-7, with a possible D match to TRBD2 (6 bases). Here the sequenced sample was CD4+ or CD8+ T cells sorted from blood, taken in a trial of the OX40 agonist ivuxolimab. This TCR was recovered from an adult with an advanced solid tumor such as melanoma, head and neck, liver or kidney cancer. The CDR3 DNA reads as TGTGCCAGCAGCAGCCTAGCGTCGGGGAGCGAGCAGTACTTC. This translates into CASSSLASGSEQYF.